The present T cell receptor beta chain was sequenced within a study of CD8+CD57+ T cells in acquired aplastic anemia. TCR beta VDJ combinations and CDR3 sequences were profiled from genomic DNA. One entry per CDR3 protein, called by TCRdb with MiXCR from the reads. This table holds a few hundred thousand distinct CDR3 sequences, about two thirds found once. CDR3 size: 17 residues. Unmatched junction bases numbered 14, after V lost 6 bases and J lost 1 base. The germline V gene encodes CDR1 SEHNR and CDR2 FQNEAQ (reference sequence). The source material was sorted CD4+, CD8+, or CD8+CD57+ T cells (not recorded which) from PBMCs. The source is a human donor in good health, serving as a control. This rearrangement joins TRBV7-9 to TRBJ2-7, with 8 bases aligning to TRBD1. CDR3 region: CASRSVKGTGESYEQYF. For the CDR3, the DNA is TGTGCCAGCAGATCGGTTAAAGGGACAGGAGAATCCTACGAGCAGTACTTC.